There are a few counts of the clone carrying this TCR beta chain. The record originates from a study of blood T cells in healthy people across ages. This CDR3 comprises 15 residues. Germline V lookup: CDR1 MDHEN, CDR2 SYDVKM. A second PCR, run for about 7 to 11 cycles, used a sample-barcoded 5' primer plus a J-beta primer mix. MiXCR was run by TCRdb on the 5' RACE reads, yielding one entry per CDR3 protein. The sample holds about 720,000 distinct CDR3 sequences, 20% to 25% seen once. V and J are TRBV28 and TRBJ2-5; the D call may be TRBD1 or TRBD2 (5 bases each). The J call is in doubt because the DNA end fits TRBJ2-7 better. The receptor comes from a man in his 70s in good health. Sequencing was done on a sample of blood. CDR3 nucleotide sequence: TGTGCCAGCAGTTTAGGGGACGGACTGTCCTACGAGCAGTACGTC. Encoded protein: CASSLGDGLSYEQYV.